These 32 T cell receptor beta chains were sequenced from one sample in a study of shared clonotypes between healthy human individuals. The repertoire was sequenced with immunoSEQ multiplex PCR; TCRdb's copy has only in-frame clones and lacks some. The sample has approximately 1.5 million clones; 97% to 99% are singletons. Sample: naive CD4+ T cells sorted from blood. Subset denoted: CD45RA+ positively selected. Source of these receptors: a man younger than 40 in good health.

The rearrangement uses TRBV18 and TRBJ1-1; D unresolved. There are 15 residues in the CDR3. V lost 0 bases to trimming and J lost 4 bases, with 12 bases between them. From germline, CDR1 is KGHSH and CDR2 LQKENI. The CDR3 sequence: CASSPPSKWSTEAFF. CDR3 nucleotides: TGTGCCAGCTCACCACCTTCTAAGTGGAGCACTGAAGCTTTCTTT.

This sequence joins TRBV4-3 and TRBJ2-3; a possible D gene is TRBD2 (5 bases). CDR1 and CDR2 from the germline V gene are LGHNA and YSLEER. V lost 1 base and J 8 bases, leaving 13 bases between the germline ends. CDR3 length: 14 amino acids. CDR3 protein: CASSQVWGEGTQYF. The CDR3 DNA reads TGCGCCAGCAGCCAAGTTTGGGGAGAAGGTACGCAGTATTTT.

The chain is built from TRBV5-4 and TRBJ1-5; the D is unclear. V lost 0 bases to trimming and J lost 0 bases, with 7 bases between them. The CDR3 consists of 15 residues. Germline lookup yields CDR1 SGHNT and CDR2 YYREEE (reference sequence). The CDR3 DNA reads as TGTGCCAGCAGCTTGGGTACAGCTAGCAATCAGCCCCAGCATTTT. It codes for CASSLGTASNQPQHF.

The J gene is TRBJ2-1, the V gene TRBV9, with 7 positions matching TRBD2. This CDR3 has 14 amino acids. In germline, CDR1 is SGDLS, CDR2 YYNGEE. The V and J ends lost 0 bases and 4 bases, in that order; junction bases with no gene match: 1. CDR3 sequence (DNA): TGTGCCAGCAGCGTAGGGACTAGGTACAATGAGCAGTTCTTC. It encodes CASSVGTRYNEQFF.

The rearrangement joins TRBV5-1 to TRBJ2-7; 9 bases are shared with TRBD2. This CDR3 is 16 amino acids long. With V trimmed by 0 bases and J by 5 bases, 9 bases remained unmatched. Per germline, CDR1 SGHRS and CDR2 YFSETQ. The CDR3 region has the DNA TGCGCCAGCAGCTTGGGGTCTAGCGGGAAGGTCCACGAGCAGTACTTC. It encodes CASSLGSSGKVHEQYF.

J is TRBJ2-7 and V is TRBV28; 7 positions match TRBD2. Germline V gives CDR1 MDHEN, CDR2 SYDVKM. This CDR3 region has 16 residues. The junction had 11 bases not matched to a gene; V was cut back by 2 bases and J by 4 bases. The chain's CDR3 is CASSLQVPGGRYEQYF. The CDR3 coding sequence is TGTGCCAGCAGTTTACAGGTACCGGGAGGCCGGTACGAGCAGTACTTC.

The chain couples TRBV5-1 to TRBJ2-5; D gene uncertain. The germline gives CDR1 SGHRS, CDR2 YFSETQ. CDR3 length: 16 residues. Trimming took 0 bases from V and 3 from J, leaving 15 bases between them. CDR3 protein: CASSLALRLGEETQYF. The DNA of the CDR3 is TGCGCCAGCAGCTTGGCCCTAAGACTCGGAGAAGAGACCCAGTACTTC. The variable domain in full, with the rest retrieved from reference TRBV5-1 and TRBJ2-5, is KAGVTQTPRYLIKTRGQQVTLSCSPISGHRSVSWYQQTPGQGLQFLFEYFSETQRNKGNFPGRFSGRQFSNSRSEMNVSTLELGDSALYLCASSLALRLGEETQYFGPGTRLLVL.

This chain uses TRBV11-1 with TRBJ2-1; D not resolved. The CDR3 contains 16 residues. The germline gives CDR1 SGHAT, CDR2 FQDESV (reference sequence). V was shortened by 7 bases and J by 0 bases, with 16 bases between the two germline ends. The CDR3 sequence: CASTLSPQNSYNEQFF. CDR3 bases: TGTGCCAGCACCCTATCTCCCCAGAACTCCTACAATGAGCAGTTCTTC. Together with reference TRBV11-1 and TRBJ2-1, the CDR3 gives the full variable domain: EAEVAQSPRYKITEKSQAVAFWCDPISGHATLYWYRQILGQGPELLVQFQDESVVDDSQLPKDRFSAERLKGVDSTLKIQPAELGDSAMYLCASTLSPQNSYNEQFFGPGTRLTVL.

This chain uses TRBV18 with TRBJ1-2, with D unresolved. There are 14 residues in the CDR3. Germline CDR1 is KGHSH and CDR2 is LQKENI. Trimming cost V 1 base and J 6 bases, with 12 bases left between them. CDR3: CASSPLLQADGYTF. CDR3 sequence (DNA): TGTGCCAGCTCACCACTTCTTCAGGCTGATGGCTACACCTTC. The variable domain in full, with the rest retrieved from reference TRBV18 and TRBJ1-2, is NAGVMQNPRHLVRRRGQEARLRCSPMKGHSHVYWYRQLPEEGLKFMVYLQKENIIDESGMPKERFSAEFPKEGPSILRIQQVVRGDSAAYFCASSPLLQADGYTFGSGTRLTVV.

The chain employs TRBV15 and TRBJ2-7; perhaps TRBD2 as D (5 bases). From germline, CDR1 is LNHNV and CDR2 YYDKDF (reference sequence). The CDR3 sequence is 15 residues long. V gave up 2 bases and J gave up 6 bases, with 17 bases separating them. Written as DNA, the CDR3 is TGTGCCACCAGCAGAAACCGACCGGGAAACTCCGAGCAGTACTTC. Encoded protein: CATSRNRPGNSEQYF. The whole variable domain, filled in from reference TRBV15 and TRBJ2-7, reads DAMVIQNPRYQVTQFGKPVTLSCSQTLNHNVMYWYQQKSSQAPKLLFHYYDKDFNNEADTPDNFQSRRPNTSFCFLDIRSPGLGDTAMYLCATSRNRPGNSEQYFGPGTRLTVT.

This rearrangement joins TRBV27 to TRBJ1-1; no clear D. Germline V gene lookup returns CDR1 MNHEY and CDR2 SMNVEV (reference sequence). Trimming left V 2 bases short and J 6 bases short, with 13 bases between. The CDR3 spans 14 residues. CDR3 nucleotides: TGTGCCAGCAGTTTAGGTCTTCGCAGGTCTGAAGCTTTCTTT. Translated, it gives CASSLGLRRSEAFF.

This rearrangement joins TRBV7-9 to TRBJ1-1; maybe TRBD1 (6 bases). Germline V gives CDR1 SEHNR, CDR2 FQNEAQ (reference sequence). This CDR3 region has 15 residues. V shed 6 bases and J shed 1 base, with 15 bases lying between them. The CDR3 DNA is TGTGCCAGCAGACCATCGGACAGAAGGAACACTGAAGCTTTCTTT. Amino acids: CASRPSDRRNTEAFF.

The V call is TRBV5-1, the J call TRBJ2-7; D gene uncertain. The V end was cut by 6 bases, the J end by 2 bases, with 15 bases between. This CDR3 is built from 14 residues. The V gene's germline CDR1 is SGHRS and CDR2 YFSETQ. In DNA, the CDR3 is TGCGCCAGCACCCCGTCACGTCCCCCCTACGAGCAGTACTTC. Encoded protein: CASTPSRPPYEQYF.

The chain recombines TRBV6-1 with TRBJ2-7, with D perhaps TRBD2 (5 bases). The ends were cut back, 1 base at V and 3 bases at J, with 13 bases in the middle. This CDR3 has 15 residues. CDR1 and CDR2 from the germline V gene are MNHNS and SASEGT. The CDR3 region is CASSEVSGTYYEQYF. The CDR3 DNA reads as TGTGCCAGCAGTGAAGTCAGCGGAACTTACTACGAGCAGTACTTC.

The CDR3 DNA reads as TGTGCCAGCAGCTTAGCGTGGTTGGGGAGATCTGAAAAACTGTTTTTT. Encoded protein: CASSLAWLGRSEKLFF. The genes are TRBV7-6 and TRBJ1-4; no reliable D call. With 0 bases removed from V and 7 bases from J, the gap between germline ends came to 15 bases. Germline CDR1 SGHVS, CDR2 FNYEAQ. CDR3 size: 16 residues.

This chain links TRBV2 with TRBJ2-7, with 7 bases that match TRBD2. Germline V gene lookup returns CDR1 SNHLY and CDR2 FYNNEI. The CDR3 covers 16 residues. Unmatched junction bases numbered 16, after V lost 5 bases and J lost 6 bases. CDR3 nucleotides: TGTGCCAGCAGTCGAGCGGGGCTACGATTTACGGTCGAGCAGTACTTC. This translates into CASSRAGLRFTVEQYF.

The rearrangement uses TRBV6-5 and TRBJ2-1, with D possibly matching TRBD2 (5 bases). V lost 5 bases and J 7 bases, leaving 15 bases between the germline ends. The CDR3 loop spans 14 amino acids. Germline V gives CDR1 MNHEY, CDR2 SVGAGI. CDR3 sequence reads: CASSQLRGGNEQFF. In DNA form, the CDR3 reads TGTGCCAGCAGTCAGTTACGTGGCGGGAATGAGCAGTTCTTC.

This CDR3 reads CASKTRTGANQPQHF. The CDR3 DNA is TGTGCCAGCAAGACTCGGACAGGGGCCAATCAGCCCCAGCATTTT. This sequence joins TRBV28 and TRBJ1-5, with 9 bases matching TRBD1. V gave up 7 bases and J gave up 3 bases; unmatched junction bases: 7. Germline loops: CDR1 MDHEN, CDR2 SYDVKM. The CDR3 is 15 amino acids.

The J gene is TRBJ2-1, the V gene TRBV6-1; 8 positions agree with TRBD2. The germline gives CDR1 MNHNS, CDR2 SASEGT. With 6 bases clipped from V and 10 bases from J, the junction kept 5 bases outside the gene matches. The CDR3 extends over 12 amino acids. In DNA, the CDR3 is TGTGCCAGCAGGCTAGCGGGTGGGGAGCAGTTCTTC. It is translated as CASRLAGGEQFF.

This chain links TRBV7-2 with TRBJ2-3; D uncertain. Trimming took 1 base from V and 4 from J, leaving 3 bases between them. Germline lookup yields CDR1 SGHTA and CDR2 FQGNSA. The CDR3 runs to 12 residues. CDR3 DNA sequence: TGTGCCAGCAGCTTAGTGTCAGATACGCAGTATTTT. It encodes CASSLVSDTQYF.

V usage is TRBV18 and J usage is TRBJ2-1, with D hard to call. The CDR3 is 11 residues long. The germline V gene encodes CDR1 KGHSH and CDR2 LQKENI. Trimming shortened V by 3 bases and J by 7 bases, and 4 bases separated the two germline ends. The chain's CDR3 is CASSPVNEQFF. DNA of the CDR3: TGTGCCAGCTCACCGGTAAATGAGCAGTTCTTC.

The gene calls are TRBV9 and TRBJ1-1, with D unclear. V was cut by 3 bases and J by 0 bases, with 9 bases left in between. This CDR3 region has 14 residues. The V gene's germline CDR1 is SGDLS and CDR2 YYNGEE. The CDR3 region is CASSGNTVNTEAFF. DNA for the CDR3: TGTGCCAGCAGCGGAAATACAGTGAACACTGAAGCTTTCTTT.

This clone was found once. The chain links TRBV25-1 to TRBJ2-7, with TRBD1 matching 8 bases. V lost 2 bases and J lost 5; bases outside the gene matches: 14. Germline CDR1 and CDR2: MGHDK and SYGVNS. This CDR3 comprises 17 residues. CDR3 in DNA: TGTGCCAGCAGTGAAGAGGGGTTGAGGACAGGGAGAGACGAGCAGTACTTC. Translation: CASSEEGLRTGRDEQYF.

J is TRBJ2-3 and V is TRBV4-2; TRBD1 might be the D (5 bases). V lost 2 bases, J lost 1 base, and 10 bases lay in between. In germline, CDR1 is LGHNA, CDR2 YNFKEQ. The CDR3 has 15 amino acids. CDR3 loop: CASSQTPQGTDTQYF. The CDR3 DNA reads TGTGCCAGCAGCCAAACACCACAGGGCACAGATACGCAGTATTTT.

The chain is built from TRBV9 and TRBJ2-1, with TRBD2 matching 13 bases. The V and J ends lost 4 bases and 7 bases, in that order; junction bases with no gene match: 11. The CDR3 extends over 17 amino acids. Per the germline V gene, CDR1 is SGDLS and CDR2 is YYNGEE. The CDR3 DNA reads as TGTGCCAGCAGCCCACACCCTACTAGCGGGAGGGTAAATGAGCAGTTCTTC. It is translated as CASSPHPTSGRVNEQFF.

The chain employs TRBV20-1 and TRBJ2-3; maybe TRBD1 (5 bases). The CDR3 runs 11 residues. Trimming stripped 6 bases from V and 9 bases from J, with 13 bases between. Germline V gene lookup returns CDR1 DFQATT and CDR2 SNEGSKA (reference sequence). The CDR3, as DNA: TGCAGTGCCGAGTTCAGGGAAACGCAGTATTTT. This sequence encodes CSAEFRETQYF.

This chain links TRBV9 with TRBJ2-5; D ambiguous. Trimming cost V 0 bases and J 2 bases, with 17 bases left between them. Germline V lookup: CDR1 SGDLS, CDR2 YYNGEE. The CDR3 spans 17 residues. This CDR3 reads CASSVDPIPRPQETQYF. CDR3 nucleotide sequence: TGTGCCAGCAGCGTAGACCCCATTCCCAGACCTCAAGAGACCCAGTACTTC.

V is TRBV7-9 and J is TRBJ1-1; D unresolved. With 2 bases removed from V and 3 bases from J, the gap between germline ends came to 7 bases. CDR1 is SEHNR, CDR2 FQNEAQ, per germline (reference sequence). This CDR3 contains 13 residues. CDR3 loop: CASSLTSYTEAFF. The CDR3 nucleotides read TGTGCCAGCAGCTTAACGAGTTACACTGAAGCTTTCTTT.

The chain links TRBV15 to TRBJ1-1; TRBD1 agrees at 9 bases. The germline V gene has CDR1 LNHNV and CDR2 YYDKDF (reference sequence). V lost 5 bases, J lost 4 bases, and 11 bases stayed unmatched. The CDR3 is made up of 16 amino acids. The CDR3 region has the DNA TGTGCCACCAGCTTACCGGGACAGGGAGGGGGCACTGAAGCTTTCTTT. It codes for CATSLPGQGGGTEAFF. Supplemented by reference TRBV15 and TRBJ1-1, the full variable domain reads DAMVIQNPRYQVTQFGKPVTLSCSQTLNHNVMYWYQQKSSQAPKLLFHYYDKDFNNEADTPDNFQSRRPNTSFCFLDIRSPGLGDTAMYLCATSLPGQGGGTEAFFGQGTRLTVV.

This rearrangement joins TRBV6-6 to TRBJ1-2; D not resolved. The germline gives CDR1 MNHNY, CDR2 SVGAGI (reference sequence). V was cut by 6 bases and J by 6 bases, with 14 bases left in between. The CDR3 covers 13 residues. In DNA, the CDR3 is TGTGCCAGCAGGCCGGAGCTTACCCATGGCTACACCTTC. This translates into CASRPELTHGYTF.

This sequence joins TRBV7-9 and TRBJ1-1, with unresolved D. The CDR3 runs 14 residues. Germline V gives CDR1 SEHNR, CDR2 FQNEAQ (reference sequence). V was pared by 3 bases and J by 0 bases, with 8 bases between. In DNA, the CDR3 is TGTGCCAGCAGCTTCCGACGGGTGAACACTGAAGCTTTCTTT. Residues: CASSFRRVNTEAFF.

The chain employs TRBV2 and TRBJ2-1; 7 bases are a match to TRBD2. The CDR3 has 16 residues. From germline, CDR1 is SNHLY and CDR2 FYNNEI. Trimming at V came to 6 bases and at J to 0 bases, leaving 8 bases not matched to a gene. CDR3 bases: TGTGCCAGCAGCGAAAGCGGGGTATACTCCTACAATGAGCAGTTCTTC. This translates into CASSESGVYSYNEQFF.